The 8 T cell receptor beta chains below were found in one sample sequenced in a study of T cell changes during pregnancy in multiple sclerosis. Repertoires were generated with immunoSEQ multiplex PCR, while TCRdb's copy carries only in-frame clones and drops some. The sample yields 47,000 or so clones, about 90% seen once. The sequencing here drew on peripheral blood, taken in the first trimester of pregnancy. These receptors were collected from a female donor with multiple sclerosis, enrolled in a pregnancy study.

The CDR3 nucleotides read TGCGCCAGCAGCCAAGATAGGGGTACCGAGCAGTACTTC. Protein product: CASSQDRGTEQYF. V is TRBV4-3 and J is TRBJ2-5; TRBD1 might be the D (5 bases). The DNA end is a closer match to TRBJ2-7, so the J assignment may be wrong. The CDR3 has 13 amino acids. The V gene's germline CDR1 is LGHNA and CDR2 YSLEER.

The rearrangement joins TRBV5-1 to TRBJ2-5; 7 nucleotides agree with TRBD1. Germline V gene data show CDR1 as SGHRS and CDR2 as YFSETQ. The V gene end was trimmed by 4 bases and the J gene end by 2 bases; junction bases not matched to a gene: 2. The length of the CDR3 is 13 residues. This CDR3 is CASSATGQETQYF. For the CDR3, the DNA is TGCGCCAGCAGCGCGACAGGGCAAGAGACCCAGTACTTC.

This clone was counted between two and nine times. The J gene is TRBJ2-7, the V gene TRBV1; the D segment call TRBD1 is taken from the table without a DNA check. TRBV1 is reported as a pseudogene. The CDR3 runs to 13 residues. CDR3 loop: CTSSQDQGYEQYF. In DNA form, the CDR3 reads TGCACCAGCAGCCAAGATCAGGGGTACGAGCAGTACTTC.

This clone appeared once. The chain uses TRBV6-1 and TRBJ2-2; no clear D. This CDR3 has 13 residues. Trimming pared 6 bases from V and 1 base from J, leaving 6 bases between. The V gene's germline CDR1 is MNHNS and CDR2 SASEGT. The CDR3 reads CASRAVNTGELFF. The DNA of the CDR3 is TGTGCCAGCAGGGCTGTGAACACCGGGGAGCTGTTTTTT.

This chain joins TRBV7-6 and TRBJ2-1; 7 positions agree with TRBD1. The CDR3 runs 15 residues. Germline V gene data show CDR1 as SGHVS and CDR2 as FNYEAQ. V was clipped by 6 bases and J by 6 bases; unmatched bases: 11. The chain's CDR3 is CASRAARGPPNEQFF. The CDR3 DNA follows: TGTGCCAGCAGGGCCGCAAGGGGGCCACCCAATGAGCAGTTCTTC.

The CDR3 bases are TGTGCCAGCAGTAACGCGGGACAGGGCAATGAGCAGTTCTTC. Residues: CASSNAGQGNEQFF. This chain links TRBV28 with TRBJ2-1; 9 bases are shared with TRBD1. Per germline, CDR1 MDHEN and CDR2 SYDVKM. The CDR3 has 14 residues. Trimming took 5 bases from V and 6 from J; bases not matched to a gene: 5.

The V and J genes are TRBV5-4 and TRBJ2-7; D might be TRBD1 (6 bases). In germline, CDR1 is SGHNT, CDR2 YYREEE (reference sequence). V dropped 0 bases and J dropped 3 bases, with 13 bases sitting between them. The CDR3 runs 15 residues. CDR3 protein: CASSLGDGQLYEQYF. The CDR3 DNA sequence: TGTGCCAGCAGCTTGGGGGACGGACAGCTCTACGAGCAGTACTTC.

The CDR3 coding sequence is TGTGCCAGCTCCTCCCTAACCGTCACAGATACGCAGTATTTT. Translation gives CASSSLTVTDTQYF. The chain employs TRBV2 and TRBJ2-3, with D unresolved. Trimming left V 8 bases short and J 2 bases short, with 14 bases between. Germline loops: CDR1 SNHLY, CDR2 FYNNEI. The CDR3 runs 14 residues.